Presented here are 23 T cell receptor beta chains from one specimen sequenced in a study of T cells after posttransplantation cyclophosphamide. TCRdb keeps only in-frame clones here, not all; method: immunoSEQ multiplex PCR. The repertoire holds some 13,000 clones, with under 85% as singletons. Specimen: memory CD4+ T cells sorted from PBMCs. The receptors were gathered from a man between 50 and 59 years old in good health, CMV-negative, and a related stem cell transplant donor.

V gene TRBV11-2 combines with J gene TRBJ1-1, with TRBD1 as a possible D gene (5 bases). Germline CDR1 SGHAT, CDR2 FQNNGV. Trimming shortened V by 3 bases and J by 4 bases, and 18 bases separated the two germline ends. The CDR3 runs 16 residues. The CDR3 protein is CASSFSGSQGGTEAFF. CDR3 bases: TGTGCCAGCAGCTTTTCGGGTAGTCAGGGTGGCACTGAAGCTTTCTTT.

This clone was found a few times. In DNA form, the CDR3 reads TGTGCCAGCAGCACCGGACTAGCGGGAGCTCGGGAGCAGTACTTC. Translation: CASSTGLAGAREQYF. The chain recombines TRBV7-2 with TRBJ2-7; 13 nucleotides agree with TRBD2. From germline, CDR1 is SGHTA and CDR2 FQGNSA. J gave up 7 bases and V 5 bases, and 8 bases lay outside the gene matches. This CDR3 spans 15 amino acids.

The chain links TRBV29-1 to TRBJ2-3, with D tentatively TRBD1 (6 bases). The germline CDR1 and CDR2 sequences are SQVTM and ANQGSEA. V lost 7 bases to trimming and J lost 4 bases, with 15 bases between them. The CDR3 is made up of 13 amino acids. The CDR3 reads CSAGGGRADTQYF. The CDR3 DNA sequence: TGCAGCGCTGGTGGGGGCCGGGCAGATACGCAGTATTTT.

This clone showed up just a few times. J is TRBJ2-7 and V is TRBV18; TRBD1 aligns across 8 bases. This CDR3 is 15 amino acids long. CDR1 is KGHSH, CDR2 LQKENI, per germline. V shed 3 bases and J 12 bases; nucleotides not matched to a gene: 16. The CDR3 DNA follows: TGTGCCAGCTCACCTACTGACCAACAGGGGGAACTTCGGTACTTC. Translated: CASSPTDQQGELRYF.

This clone was recorded once. The chain couples TRBV5-1 to TRBJ1-2; weak D call: TRBD1 (6 bases). V lost 4 bases and J 4 bases, leaving 8 bases between the germline ends. The CDR3 consists of 12 residues. Germline CDR1 is SGHRS and CDR2 is YFSETQ. The CDR3 DNA reads as TGCGCCAGCAGCGCGGACAGCTATGGCTACACCTTC. Protein: CASSADSYGYTF.

This clone was counted a few times. This chain links TRBV18 with TRBJ2-5; no definite D call. V dropped 4 bases and J dropped 1 base, with 10 bases sitting between them. The germline V gene encodes CDR1 KGHSH and CDR2 LQKENI. The CDR3 loop spans 14 amino acids. The DNA for the CDR3 is TGTGCCAGCTCACGTCAGGCGATCCAAGAGACCCAGTACTTC. Protein product: CASSRQAIQETQYF.

This chain links TRBV18 with TRBJ2-7; TRBD2 aligns across 8 bases. The CDR3 sequence is 14 residues long. Germline lookup yields CDR1 KGHSH and CDR2 LQKENI. The V segment lost 2 bases and the J segment 4 bases; nucleotides outside the gene matches: 4. CDR3 in DNA: TGTGCCAGCTCACCAGGACTAGCCCTATACGAGCAGTACTTC. Residues: CASSPGLALYEQYF.

DNA of the CDR3: TGTGCCAGCAGTTACTCCTCGGTGCTCTATGGCTACACCTTC. Residues: CASSYSSVLYGYTF. The V gene is TRBV6-5, the J gene TRBJ1-2; no clear D gene. V was clipped by 0 bases and J by 4 bases, with 9 bases between them. The CDR3 has 14 amino acids. The germline V gene encodes CDR1 MNHEY and CDR2 SVGAGI.

V usage is TRBV7-2 and J usage is TRBJ2-1; 8 positions agree with TRBD2. Germline CDR1 SGHTA, CDR2 FQGNSA. The CDR3 totals 15 residues. V was pared by 1 base and J by 7 bases, with 6 bases of the junction left unmatched. CDR3 bases: TGTGCCAGCAGCTTAGACGGGGGGGTGGGGAATGAGCAGTTCTTC. It encodes CASSLDGGVGNEQFF. Together with reference TRBV7-2 and TRBJ2-1, the CDR3 gives the full variable domain: GAGVSQSPSNKVTEKGKDVELRCDPISGHTALYWYRQSLGQGLEFLIYFQGNSAPDKSGLPSDRFSAERTGGSVSTLTIQRTQQEDSAVYLCASSLDGGVGNEQFFGPGTRLTVL.

This chain joins TRBV10-3 and TRBJ2-2; 9 bases fit TRBD1. Unmatched junction bases numbered 5, after V lost 6 bases and J lost 3 bases. CDR1 and CDR2 (germline): ENHRY, SYGVKD. The CDR3 has 15 amino acids. CDR3 residues: CAIRQGARDTGELFF. CDR3 bases: TGTGCCATCAGACAGGGGGCTCGGGACACCGGGGAGCTGTTTTTT.

The chain's CDR3 is CASSLQGFGYEQYF. CDR3 sequence (DNA): TGTGCCAGTAGTCTACAGGGGTTCGGCTACGAGCAGTACTTC. This chain connects TRBV19 to TRBJ2-7; 7 bases map to TRBD1. Germline V CDR1 and CDR2: LNHDA, SQIVND (reference sequence). The CDR3 spans 14 residues. The ends lost 5 bases at V and 3 bases at J; junction bases unmatched: 7.

Only one count was recorded for this clone. The V call is TRBV4-1, the J call TRBJ2-7; TRBD2 matches at 11 bases. J gave up 2 bases and V 5 bases, and 5 bases lay outside the gene matches. CDR3 length equals 15 residues. In germline, CDR1 is MGHRA, CDR2 YSYEKL. The CDR3: CASSEGLADTYEQYF. CDR3 DNA: TGCGCCAGCAGCGAGGGACTAGCGGACACCTACGAGCAGTACTTC.

Details on this clone: One end of the junction fails to match germline, which may point to a read error. The rearrangement links TRBV5-1 to TRBJ1-4; D unclear. Germline V lookup: CDR1 SGHRS, CDR2 YFSETQ. CDR3 size: 14 residues. CDR3: CASRLVPADEKLFF. In DNA form, the CDR3 reads TGCGCCAGCAGATTGGTCCCCGCGGATGAAAAACTGTTTTTT.

This chain connects TRBV4-3 to TRBJ2-1; D is unclear. The germline V and J ends were trimmed by 0 bases and 5 bases, with 8 bases remaining between them. The CDR3 covers 14 residues. Looked up from germline, CDR1 is LGHNA and CDR2 is YSLEER. CDR3 in DNA: TGCGCCAGCAGCCAAGAGGTACAGAACAATGAGCAGTTCTTC. Its translation is CASSQEVQNNEQFF.

The chain employs TRBV4-1 and TRBJ2-2, with D unclear. Between the trimmed V and J ends, which lost 1 base and 4 bases, there was a span of 13 bases. This CDR3 region has 16 residues. Per the germline V gene, CDR1 is MGHRA and CDR2 is YSYEKL. This CDR3 reads CASSQVPRLLTGELFF. The CDR3 coding sequence is TGCGCCAGCAGCCAAGTCCCACGGTTACTCACCGGGGAGCTGTTTTTT.

The chain joins TRBV7-2 to TRBJ1-2, with D possibly matching TRBD1 (5 bases). Germline V gene lookup returns CDR1 SGHTA and CDR2 FQGNSA. V shed 4 bases and J shed 5 bases, with 20 bases lying between them. The CDR3 is 16 amino acids. CDR3 region: CASSSVGGGTAYGYTF. The CDR3 DNA follows: TGTGCCAGCAGCTCCGTCGGGGGAGGGACCGCTTATGGCTACACCTTC.

This clone has a handful of counts. CDR3 sequence reads: CASSFLGITGELFF. The CDR3 nucleotides are TGCGCCAGCAGCTTTCTAGGTATTACCGGGGAGCTGTTTTTT. The J gene is TRBJ2-2, the V gene TRBV5-1; D not resolved. Trimming shortened V by 2 bases and J by 5 bases, and 10 bases separated the two germline ends. The CDR3 sequence is 14 residues long. Germline loops: CDR1 SGHRS, CDR2 YFSETQ. Full variable domain (remainder filled in from reference TRBV5-1 and TRBJ2-2): KAGVTQTPRYLIKTRGQQVTLSCSPISGHRSVSWYQQTPGQGLQFLFEYFSETQRNKGNFPGRFSGRQFSNSRSEMNVSTLELGDSALYLCASSFLGITGELFFGEGSRLTVL.

The chain carries TRBV7-8 and TRBJ2-5; 11 nucleotides agree with TRBD2. The V segment lost 4 bases and the J segment 5 bases; nucleotides outside the gene matches: 6. CDR3 size: 15 residues. Germline values: CDR1 SGHVS, CDR2 FQNEAQ. The CDR3 loop is CASSWNSGGAETQYF. The DNA of the CDR3 is TGTGCCAGCAGCTGGAATAGCGGGGGGGCCGAGACCCAGTACTTC.

This rearrangement joins TRBV6-5 to TRBJ2-3; TRBD2 might be the D (7 bases). V lost 4 bases and J 5 bases, leaving 19 bases between the germline ends. This CDR3 has 16 amino acids. Germline V gene data show CDR1 as MNHEY and CDR2 as SVGAGI. The CDR3 DNA is TGTGCCAGCAGTTCGGGGGCGGGGGCAGAAGAAGATACGCAGTATTTT. Protein product: CASSSGAGAEEDTQYF.

The J gene is TRBJ2-3, the V gene TRBV4-3, with TRBD1 as a possible D gene (6 bases). V was cut by 0 bases and J by 3 bases, with 13 bases left in between. The CDR3 spans 16 residues. The germline V gene encodes CDR1 LGHNA and CDR2 YSLEER. CDR3 sequence: CASSQELQGGTDTQYF. The CDR3 DNA is TGCGCCAGCAGCCAAGAATTACAGGGCGGGACAGATACGCAGTATTTT.

CDR3 region: CASSVALFGTEAFF. The CDR3 coding sequence is TGTGCCAGCAGCGTAGCATTGTTCGGCACTGAAGCTTTCTTT. The V and J genes are TRBV5-4 and TRBJ1-1; D uncertain. The germline V gene encodes CDR1 SGHNT and CDR2 YYREEE (reference sequence). V was clipped by 4 bases and J by 4 bases, with 14 bases between them. This CDR3 has 14 residues.

In its sample, this clone was seen a few times. The chain combines TRBV19 with TRBJ2-3; tentatively, D is TRBD1 (6 bases). The CDR3 runs to 18 residues. CDR1 and CDR2 from the germline V gene are LNHDA and SQIVND (reference sequence). Trimming took 0 bases from V and 6 from J, leaving 22 bases between them. This CDR3 reads CASSIDLTGPSLRDTQYF. The CDR3 nucleotides read TGTGCCAGTAGTATAGATCTGACAGGACCTTCTTTAAGGGATACGCAGTATTTT.

The chain carries TRBV9 and TRBJ2-5; D is possibly TRBD2 (5 bases). The CDR3 contains 15 residues. Germline CDR1 and CDR2: SGDLS and YYNGEE. Trimming cost V 6 bases and J 1 base, with 16 bases left between them. The CDR3 coding sequence is TGTGCCAGCACCCCCTCAAGCGGTCTCCAAGAGACCCAGTACTTC. The encoded protein is CASTPSSGLQETQYF.